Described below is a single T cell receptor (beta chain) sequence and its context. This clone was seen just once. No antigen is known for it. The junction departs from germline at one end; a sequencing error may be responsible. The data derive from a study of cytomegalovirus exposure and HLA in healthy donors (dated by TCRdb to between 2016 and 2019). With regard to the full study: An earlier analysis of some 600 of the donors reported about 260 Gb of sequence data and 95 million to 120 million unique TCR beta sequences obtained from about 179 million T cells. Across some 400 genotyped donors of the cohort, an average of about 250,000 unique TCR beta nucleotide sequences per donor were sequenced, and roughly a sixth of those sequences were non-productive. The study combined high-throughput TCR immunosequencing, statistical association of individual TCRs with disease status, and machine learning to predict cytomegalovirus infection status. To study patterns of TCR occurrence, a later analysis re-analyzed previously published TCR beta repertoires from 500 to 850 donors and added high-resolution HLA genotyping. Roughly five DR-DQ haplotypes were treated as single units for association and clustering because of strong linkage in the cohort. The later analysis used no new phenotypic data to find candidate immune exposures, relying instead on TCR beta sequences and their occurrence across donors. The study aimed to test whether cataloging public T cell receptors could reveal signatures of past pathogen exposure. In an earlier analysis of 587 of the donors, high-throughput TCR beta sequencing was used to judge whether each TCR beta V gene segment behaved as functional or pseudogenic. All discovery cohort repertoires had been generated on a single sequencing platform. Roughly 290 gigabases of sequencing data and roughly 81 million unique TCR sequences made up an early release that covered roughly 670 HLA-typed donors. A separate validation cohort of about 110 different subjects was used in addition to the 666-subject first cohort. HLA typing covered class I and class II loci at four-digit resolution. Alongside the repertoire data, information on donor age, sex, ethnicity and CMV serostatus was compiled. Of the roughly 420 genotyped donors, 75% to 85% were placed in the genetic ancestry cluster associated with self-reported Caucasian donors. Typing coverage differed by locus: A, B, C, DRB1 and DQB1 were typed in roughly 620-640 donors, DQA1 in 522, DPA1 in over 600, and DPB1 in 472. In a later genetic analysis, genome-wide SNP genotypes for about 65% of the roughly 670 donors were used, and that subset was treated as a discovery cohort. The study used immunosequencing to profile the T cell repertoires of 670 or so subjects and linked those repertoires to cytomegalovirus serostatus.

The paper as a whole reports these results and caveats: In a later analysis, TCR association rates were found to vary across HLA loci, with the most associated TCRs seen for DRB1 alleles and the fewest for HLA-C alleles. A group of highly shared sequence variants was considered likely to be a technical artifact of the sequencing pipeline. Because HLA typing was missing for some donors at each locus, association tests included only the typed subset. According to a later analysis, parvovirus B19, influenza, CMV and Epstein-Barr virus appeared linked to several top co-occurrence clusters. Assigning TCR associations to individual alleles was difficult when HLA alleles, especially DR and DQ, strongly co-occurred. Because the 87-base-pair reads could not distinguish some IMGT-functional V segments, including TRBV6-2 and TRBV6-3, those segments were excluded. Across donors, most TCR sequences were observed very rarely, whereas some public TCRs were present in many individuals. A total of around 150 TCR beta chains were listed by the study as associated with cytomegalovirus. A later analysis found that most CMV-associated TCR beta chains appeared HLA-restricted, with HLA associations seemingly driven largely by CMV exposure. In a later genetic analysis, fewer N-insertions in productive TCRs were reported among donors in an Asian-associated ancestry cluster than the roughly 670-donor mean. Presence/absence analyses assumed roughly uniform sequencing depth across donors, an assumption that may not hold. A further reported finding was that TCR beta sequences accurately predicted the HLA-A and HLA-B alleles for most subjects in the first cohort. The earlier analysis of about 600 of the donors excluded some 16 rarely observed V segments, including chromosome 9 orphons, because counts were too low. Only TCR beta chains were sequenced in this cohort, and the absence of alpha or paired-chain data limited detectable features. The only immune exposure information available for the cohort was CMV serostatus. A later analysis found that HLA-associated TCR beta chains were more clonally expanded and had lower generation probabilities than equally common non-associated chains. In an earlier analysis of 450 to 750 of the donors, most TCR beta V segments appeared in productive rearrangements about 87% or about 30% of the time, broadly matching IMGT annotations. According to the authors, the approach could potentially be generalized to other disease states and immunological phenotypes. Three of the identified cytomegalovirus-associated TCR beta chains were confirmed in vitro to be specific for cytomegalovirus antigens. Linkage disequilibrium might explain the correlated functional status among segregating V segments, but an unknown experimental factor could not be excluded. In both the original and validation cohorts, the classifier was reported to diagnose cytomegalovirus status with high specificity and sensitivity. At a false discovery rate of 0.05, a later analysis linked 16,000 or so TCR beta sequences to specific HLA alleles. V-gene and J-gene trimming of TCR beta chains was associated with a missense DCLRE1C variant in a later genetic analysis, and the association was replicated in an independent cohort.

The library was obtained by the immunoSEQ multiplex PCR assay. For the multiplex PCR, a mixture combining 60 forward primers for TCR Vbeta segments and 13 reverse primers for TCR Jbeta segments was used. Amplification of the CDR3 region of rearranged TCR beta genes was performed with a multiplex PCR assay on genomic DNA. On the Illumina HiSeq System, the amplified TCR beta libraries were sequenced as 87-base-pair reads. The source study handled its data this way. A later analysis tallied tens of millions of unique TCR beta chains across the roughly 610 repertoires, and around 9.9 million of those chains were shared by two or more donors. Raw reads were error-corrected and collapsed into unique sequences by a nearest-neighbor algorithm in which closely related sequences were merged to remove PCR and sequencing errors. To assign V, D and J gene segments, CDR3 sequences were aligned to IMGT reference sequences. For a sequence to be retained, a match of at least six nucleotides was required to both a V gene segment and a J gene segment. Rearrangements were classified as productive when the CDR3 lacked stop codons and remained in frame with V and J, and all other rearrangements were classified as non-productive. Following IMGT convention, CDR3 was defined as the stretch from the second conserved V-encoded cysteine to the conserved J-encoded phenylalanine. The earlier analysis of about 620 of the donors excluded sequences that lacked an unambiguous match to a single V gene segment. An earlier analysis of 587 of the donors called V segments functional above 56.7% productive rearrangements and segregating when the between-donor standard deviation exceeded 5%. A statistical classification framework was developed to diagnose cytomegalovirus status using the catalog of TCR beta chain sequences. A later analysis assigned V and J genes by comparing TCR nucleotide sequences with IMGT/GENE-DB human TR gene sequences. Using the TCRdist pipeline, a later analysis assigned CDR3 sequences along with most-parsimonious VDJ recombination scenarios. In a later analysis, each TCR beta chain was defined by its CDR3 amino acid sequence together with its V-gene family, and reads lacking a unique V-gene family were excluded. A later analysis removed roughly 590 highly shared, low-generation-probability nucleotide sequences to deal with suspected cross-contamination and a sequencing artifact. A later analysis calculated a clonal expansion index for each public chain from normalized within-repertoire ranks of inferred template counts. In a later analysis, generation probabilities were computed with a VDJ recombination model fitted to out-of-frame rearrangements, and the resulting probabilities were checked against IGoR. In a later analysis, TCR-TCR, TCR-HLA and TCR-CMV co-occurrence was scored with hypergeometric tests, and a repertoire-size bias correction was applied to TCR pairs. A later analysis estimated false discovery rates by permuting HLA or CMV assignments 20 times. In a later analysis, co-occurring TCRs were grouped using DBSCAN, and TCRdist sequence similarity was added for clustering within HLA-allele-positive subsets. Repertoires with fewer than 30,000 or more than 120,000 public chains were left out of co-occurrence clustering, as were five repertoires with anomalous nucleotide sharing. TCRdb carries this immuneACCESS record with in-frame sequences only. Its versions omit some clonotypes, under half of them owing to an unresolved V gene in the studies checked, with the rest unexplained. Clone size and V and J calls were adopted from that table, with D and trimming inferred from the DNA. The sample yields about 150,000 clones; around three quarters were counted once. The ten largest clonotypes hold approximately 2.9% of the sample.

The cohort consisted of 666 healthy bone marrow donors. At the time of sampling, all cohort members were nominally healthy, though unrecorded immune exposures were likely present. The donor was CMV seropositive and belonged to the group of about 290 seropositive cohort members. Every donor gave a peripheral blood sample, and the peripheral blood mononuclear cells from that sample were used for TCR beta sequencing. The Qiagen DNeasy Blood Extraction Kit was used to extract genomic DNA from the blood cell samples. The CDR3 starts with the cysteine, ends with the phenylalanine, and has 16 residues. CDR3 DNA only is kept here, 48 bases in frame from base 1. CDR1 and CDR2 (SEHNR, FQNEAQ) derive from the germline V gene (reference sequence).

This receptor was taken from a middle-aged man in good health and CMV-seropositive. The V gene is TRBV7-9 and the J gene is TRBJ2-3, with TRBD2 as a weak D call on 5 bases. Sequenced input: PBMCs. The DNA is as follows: TGTTCCAGCAGCTTAGAATCGGTTTTGGGAGCAGATACGCAGTATTTT. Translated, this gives CSSSLESVLGADTQYF.